This is a list of T cell receptor beta chains from one sample in a study of shared clonotypes between healthy human individuals. Profiled with immunoSEQ multiplex PCR; TCRdb holds only in-frame clones, not every one. The sample yields 750,000 to 1,000,000 clones, 92% seen once. The specimen was naive CD8+ T cells sorted from blood. The receptors were sampled from a man aged 30-40 years in good health. CDR3s include the opening cysteine and the closing phenylalanine or tryptophan. Each record gives: clone size, V gene, J gene, D gene, CDR3 length, CDR3 DNA, CDR3 protein. D genes are given only for firm matches. The size of a clone is reported for some rows only, either as once, few or many, or as a class for expanded clones.

size: .; V: TRBV7-9; J: TRBJ2-3; D: .; length: 11; DNA: TGTGCCAGCAGCTATGCAGATACGCAGTATTTT; CDR3: CASSYADTQYF
size: .; V: TRBV5-4; J: TRBJ2-7; D: .; length: 13; DNA: TGTGCCAGCAGGTCGGAGGGGGCCTACGAGCAGTACTTC; CDR3: CASRSEGAYEQYF
size: .; V: TRBV7-9; J: TRBJ2-5; D: TRBD2; length: 15; DNA: TGTGCCAGCAGTTCTCTAGCGGGCGGGCGGGAGACCCAGTACTTC; CDR3: CASSSLAGGRETQYF
size: .; V: TRBV5-6; J: TRBJ1-2; D: .; length: 15; DNA: TGTGCCAGCAGCTTGTCTTCGATACGAAACTATGGCTACACCTTC; CDR3: CASSLSSIRNYGYTF
size: .; V: TRBV4-1; J: TRBJ1-5; D: TRBD1; length: 13; DNA: TGCGCCAGCAGCCAGAAACAGGGGCAGCCCCAGCATTTT; CDR3: CASSQKQGQPQHF
size: few; V: TRBV7-8; J: TRBJ2-5; D: .; length: 16; DNA: TGTGCCAGCAGCTCCACTCTGGGCGGGGTTCAAGAGACCCAGTACTTC; CDR3: CASSSTLGGVQETQYF
size: .; V: TRBV10-2; J: TRBJ2-1; D: .; length: 12; DNA: TGCGCTAGGGGGTCGAAGGTCGATGAGCAGTTCTTC; CDR3: CARGSKVDEQFF
size: .; V: TRBV29-1; J: TRBJ2-1; D: .; length: 17; DNA: TGCAGCGTTGAAGATATAGCGGGACAGGGCGTTAGTAATGAGCAGTTCTTC; CDR3: CSVEDIAGQGVSNEQFF
size: .; V: TRBV11-2; J: TRBJ2-7; D: TRBD2; length: 12; DNA: TGTGCCACAAGTCGGGGGGCCTACGAGCAGTACTTC; CDR3: CATSRGAYEQYF
size: .; V: TRBV28; J: TRBJ2-5; D: .; length: 14; DNA: TGTGCCAGCACCCCCTACAGGGTCCAAGAGACCCAGTACTTC; CDR3: CASTPYRVQETQYF
size: .; V: TRBV10-3; J: TRBJ2-2; D: .; length: 16; DNA: TGTGCCACCCTGTGGCGCGGAGGCCGAAACACCGGGGAGCTGTTTTTT; CDR3: CATLWRGGRNTGELFF
size: .; V: TRBV9; J: TRBJ1-5; D: TRBD1; length: 15; DNA: TGTGCCAGCAGCGTGGGACAGGGGGTGGGTCAGCCCCAGCATTTT; CDR3: CASSVGQGVGQPQHF
size: once; V: TRBV7-6; J: TRBJ2-7; D: TRBD2; length: 13; DNA: TGTGCCAGCAGCTTTGGACTAGCTTACGAGCAGTACTTC; CDR3: CASSFGLAYEQYF
size: .; V: TRBV11-2; J: TRBJ1-4; D: TRBD1; length: 14; DNA: TGTGCCAGCAGCTTGACAGGGGGGTATGAAAAACTGTTTTTT; CDR3: CASSLTGGYEKLFF
size: .; V: TRBV7-7; J: TRBJ2-1; D: TRBD2; length: 16; DNA: TGTGCCAGCAGCTTCCGCGGGAGAATTACCTACAATGAGCAGTTCTTC; CDR3: CASSFRGRITYNEQFF
size: .; V: TRBV7-2; J: TRBJ2-7; D: TRBD2; length: 17; DNA: TGTGCCAGCAGCCAGGATCCCGGGACTAGTTTGTCCTACGAGCAGTACTTC; CDR3: CASSQDPGTSLSYEQYF
size: .; V: TRBV29-1; J: TRBJ2-5; D: .; length: 13; DNA: TGCAGCGTTGAATTACTGAACCAAGAGACCCAGTACTTC; CDR3: CSVELLNQETQYF
size: .; V: TRBV7-8; J: TRBJ2-7; D: TRBD1; length: 17; DNA: TGTGCCAGCAGCTTAGAGGGGGCGGGACAGGCGACCTACGAGCAGTACTTC; CDR3: CASSLEGAGQATYEQYF
size: .; V: TRBV29-1; J: TRBJ1-3; D: .; length: 15; DNA: TGCAGCGTTGTAGGCAGGCCTTACTCTGGAAACACCATATATTTT; CDR3: CSVVGRPYSGNTIYF
size: .; V: TRBV9; J: TRBJ2-2; D: .; length: 14; DNA: TGTGCCAGCAGCGTAGCAGGGGACACCGGGGAGCTGTTTTTT; CDR3: CASSVAGDTGELFF
size: once; V: TRBV6-5; J: TRBJ2-2; D: TRBD2; length: 16; DNA: TGTGCCAGCAGTTACTCGTCGGGAGGGGGGACCGGGGAGCTGTTTTTT; CDR3: CASSYSSGGGTGELFF
size: .; V: TRBV11-3; J: TRBJ2-1; D: .; length: 15; DNA: TGTGCCAGCAGCCCGTCCCGGGACTTCTACAATGAGCAGTTCTTC; CDR3: CASSPSRDFYNEQFF
size: .; V: TRBV7-8; J: TRBJ1-5; D: TRBD1; length: 16; DNA: TGTGCCAGCAGCTTAGGGGGGACAGGGGGCAATCAGCCCCAGCATTTT; CDR3: CASSLGGTGGNQPQHF
size: .; V: TRBV6-5; J: TRBJ2-1; D: .; length: 12; DNA: TGTGCCAGCAGTACAGGCTACAATGAGCAGTTCTTC; CDR3: CASSTGYNEQFF
size: .; V: TRBV6-5; J: TRBJ2-1; D: .; length: 13; DNA: TGTGCCACTGAGGGGGGGGCTAACAATGAGCAGTTCTTC; CDR3: CATEGGANNEQFF
size: .; V: TRBV27; J: TRBJ2-7; D: .; length: 15; DNA: TGTGCCAGCAGGAATCTCCTCGGGCAGTACTACGAGCAGTACTTC; CDR3: CASRNLLGQYYEQYF
size: .; V: TRBV18; J: TRBJ2-2; D: .; length: 14; DNA: TGTGCCAGCTCACCTACGGATAGGATCGGGGAGCTGTTTTTT; CDR3: CASSPTDRIGELFF
size: .; V: TRBV28; J: TRBJ2-2; D: .; length: 15; DNA: TGTGCCAGCAGTTTTAGAGGGATGAGCACCGGGGAGCTGTTTTTT; CDR3: CASSFRGMSTGELFF
size: once; V: TRBV19; J: TRBJ2-7; D: TRBD1; length: 14; DNA: TGTGCCAGTAGCCCGGGACAGGGAGCTTACGAGCAGTACTTC; CDR3: CASSPGQGAYEQYF